This T cell receptor beta chain originates from a study of Ad26.COV2.S vaccination and SARS-CoV-2 variants. Overall study: Enrolled in COV1001, the donor was in the Ad26.COV2.S trial arm, which received the vaccine. Once or twice, 56 days apart, Ad26.COV2.S was delivered intramuscularly. Study-wide findings and caveats: It was found that vaccine and placebo recipients had similar non-spike TCR breadth.

V gave up 8 bases and J gave up 4 bases, with 14 bases separating them. Germline CDR1 and CDR2: SEHNR and FQNEAQ (reference sequence). The length of the CDR3 is 13 residues. Sequenced by immunoSEQ multiplex PCR; TCRdb stores in-frame clones only, minus some. The sample holds more than 250,000 clones, over 75% seen once. Described treatment: over 15 received Ad26.COV2.S at low or high dose, single or two shots; about 5 received placebo; per-sample allocation not given. Vaccine and placebo recipients were sampled on day 63 after the first injection. Wuhan-strain spike was delivered by a replication-incompetent Ad26 vector. Details on this clone: Its target is not known.

The chain recombines TRBV7-9 with TRBJ2-5; D tentatively fits TRBD1 or TRBD2 (6 bases each). The source of this sequence is a person between 18 and 65 years old who received the Ad26.COV2.S COVID-19 vaccine or a placebo. The input for sequencing was peripheral blood, taken in a trial of Ad26.COV2.S vaccine versus placebo. This CDR3 reads CASLGPGAETQYF. DNA of the CDR3: TGTGCCAGCCTGGGGCCGGGGGCAGAGACCCAGTACTTC.